This section outlines one T cell receptor (beta chain) sequence together with its context. The antigen is undetermined. The CDR3 sequence is 17 residues long. V was shortened by 4 bases and J by 3 bases, with 19 bases between the two germline ends. The germline V gene has CDR1 LGHNA and CDR2 YSLEER. The data were obtained in a study of T cell clones after liver transplantation. Study as a whole: A pre-transplant mixed lymphocyte reaction with TCRbeta sequencing defined graft-donor-reactive clones followed in post-transplant blood. Graft-donor-reactive sequences were compared with third-party-reactive TCRbeta sequences from pre-transplant mixed lymphocyte reactions. General study results and limits: Post-transplant, graft-donor-reactive CD4 TCRbeta sequences in blood dropped significantly in 5 of 8 subjects.

Data came from immunoSEQ multiplex PCR; TCRdb stores just in-frame clones and leaves some out. The sample has 70,000 to 95,000 clones, approximately 87% seen once. The receptor was derived from a human patient who received a liver transplant. Some T cells may have originated in the graft donor. The sequencing used CD4+ T cells from blood, collected at the 22-month timepoint. The chain combines TRBV4-3 with TRBJ1-5; no clear D gene. The CDR3 nucleotides read TGCGCCAGCAGCCCCGATTGGGATAGCGAAAACAATCAGCCCCAGCATTTT. It is translated as CASSPDWDSENNQPQHF.